What follows is one TCR beta chain and its context. Its antigen is not identified. Per individual, the PBMC samples numbered at least one pre-ART and at least two post-ART. The sample comes from a study of long-term antiretroviral therapy in people with HIV. Background on the study: There is a gap of about a decade between the earliest samples and the later 2015 immediate-ART recommendation. Overall study results and limits: Transplant donor controls retained higher diversity, though diversity increased after ART.

With survey level as its setting, the immunoSEQ assay was v3.0. The data were produced by immunoSEQ multiplex PCR, yet TCRdb's version contains in-frame clones alone and is incomplete. Among tens of thousands of clones listed, around 80% were seen once. The germline V gene has CDR1 SGHNT and CDR2 YENEEA. J lost 10 bases, V lost 4 bases, and 18 bases had no gene match. The CDR3 runs to 18 residues. The gene calls are TRBV11-3 and TRBJ2-1; 11 bases fit TRBD2. This clonotype was obtained from a young woman with HIV. Sequenced here: unsorted PBMCs, sampled 0.8 years after starting antiretroviral therapy. The CDR3 loop is CASSSPPSTSGGLEEQFF. CDR3 in DNA: TGTGCCAGCAGCTCCCCACCCAGTACTAGCGGGGGACTGGAGGAGCAGTTCTTC.